This TCR beta chain emerged from a study of neurological immune-mediated disorders. A single record per CDR3 protein comes from TCRdb applying MiXCR to the 5' RACE reads. Among some 65,000 distinct CDR3 sequences listed, less than 5.5% were seen once. The germline V and J ends were trimmed by 6 bases and 7 bases, with 4 bases remaining between them. CDR1 is SEHNR and CDR2 is FQNEAQ in the germline V gene (reference sequence). This CDR3 region has 11 residues. The TCR originated in a woman in her 30s with multiple sclerosis. V is TRBV7-9 and J is TRBJ1-6, with D uncertain. Source material: PBMCs. Here the CDR3 reads CASRTNSPLHF. DNA for the CDR3: TGTGCCAGCAGAACCAATTCACCCCTCCACTTT. Filled out from reference TRBV7-9 and TRBJ1-6, the complete variable domain reads DTGVSQNPRHKITKRGQNVTFRCDPISEHNRLYWYRQTLGQGPEFLTYFQNEAQLEKSRLLSDRFSAERPKGSFSTLEIQRTEQGDSAMYLCASRTNSPLHFGNGTRLTVT.